Described below is a single TCR beta chain sequence and its context. A 10-nucleotide random UMI tagged transcripts in template-switch 5'RACE cDNA synthesis. A single run covered 15-18 subjects with over 170 million TCR-beta sequences. One entry per CDR3 protein results from TCRdb running MiXCR on the 5' RACE reads. The repertoire has tens of thousands of distinct CDR3 sequences, under 4.5% of them found once; the top ten carry less than 3%. This specimen belongs to a study of neurological immune-mediated disorders. CDR1 is SGHRS, CDR2 YFSETQ, per germline. Trimming shortened V by 5 bases and J by 6 bases, and 14 bases separated the two germline ends. This CDR3 has 13 residues.

V usage is TRBV5-1 and J usage is TRBJ1-1; D is unresolved. This clonotype originated in a woman aged 45-59 years with multiple sclerosis. What was sequenced was PBMCs. The CDR3 DNA follows: TGCGCCAGCAGGATCCAGGCTCTAGCTGAAGCTTTCTTT. It yields the protein CASRIQALAEAFF.